This TCR beta chain was observed in a study of T-cell memory formation after mild COVID-19. Points from the study as a whole: Some clones that responded were present in memory (sampled pre-infection), which suggests cross-reactive memory joined. Among CD4+ contracting clones, most were CM and EM, and CD8+ ones EMRA.

From 5'RACE with constant-segment primers came TCR alpha and TCR beta cDNA libraries that carried sample barcodes and UMIs. From the 5' RACE reads, TCRdb called clonotypes with MiXCR, one entry per CDR3 protein. The table lists about 350,000 distinct CDR3 sequences, 20% to 25% of them singletons. For this clonotype: Its antigen is unidentified.

The sequence was obtained from a man aged 18 to 30 who had mild COVID-19 (a few samples of this study predate the infection). Cell type and time point are not known. The specimen sequenced was PBMCs or a T cell subset sorted from them (not recorded which).

The CDR3, as DNA: TGTGCCAGCAGCCACGCTTACGGCCAAGGAGGCTATGGCTACACCTTC. Its translation: CASSHAYGQGGYGYTF. The V call is TRBV7-2, the J call TRBJ1-2; D unclear. Germline V CDR1 and CDR2: SGHTA, FQGNSA. V lost 5 bases and J 4 bases, leaving 20 bases between the germline ends. There are 16 residues in the CDR3. The full variable domain, its missing parts supplied by reference TRBV7-2 and TRBJ1-2, is GAGVSQSPSNKVTEKGKDVELRCDPISGHTALYWYRQSLGQGLEFLIYFQGNSAPDKSGLPSDRFSAERTGGSVSTLTIQRTQQEDSAVYLCASSHAYGQGGYGYTFGSGTRLTVV.